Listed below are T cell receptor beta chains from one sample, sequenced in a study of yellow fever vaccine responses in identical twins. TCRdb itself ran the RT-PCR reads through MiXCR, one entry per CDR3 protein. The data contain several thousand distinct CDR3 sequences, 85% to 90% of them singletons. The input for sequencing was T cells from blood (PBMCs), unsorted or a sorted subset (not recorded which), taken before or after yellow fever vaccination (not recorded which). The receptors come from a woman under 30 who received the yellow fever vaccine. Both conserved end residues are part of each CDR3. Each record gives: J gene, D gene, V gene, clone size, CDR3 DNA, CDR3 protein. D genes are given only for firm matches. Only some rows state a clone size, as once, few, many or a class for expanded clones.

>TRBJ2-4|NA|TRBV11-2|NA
TGTGCCAGCAGCCATATGGGACTGTTAGCCAAAAACATTCAGTACTTC
CASSHMGLLAKNIQYF
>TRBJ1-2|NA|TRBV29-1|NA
TGCAGCGTTGGCAACATGGACAGTATGGGCTACACCTTC
CSVGNMDSMGYTF
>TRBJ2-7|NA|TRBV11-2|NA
TGTGCCAGCAGCCTTTCGACGTCTTTGTACGAGCAGTACTTC
CASSLSTSLYEQYF
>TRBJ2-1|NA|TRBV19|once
TGTGCCAGTAGTACGAGACAGTCCGGCTACAATGAGCAGTTCTTC
CASSTRQSGYNEQFF
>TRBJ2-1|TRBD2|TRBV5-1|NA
TGCGCCAGCAGCTTGGGGACTAGCGGTTTTAACAATGAGCAGTTCTTC
CASSLGTSGFNNEQFF
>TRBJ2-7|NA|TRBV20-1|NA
TGCAGTGCTAGATGGGCCCGGGGGGCGTACGAGCAGTACTTC
CSARWARGAYEQYF
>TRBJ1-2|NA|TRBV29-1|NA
TGCAGCGTCCCCGGGCCTAACTATGGCTACACCTTC
CSVPGPNYGYTF
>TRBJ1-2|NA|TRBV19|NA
TGTGCCAGTAGTCCTCGACTTGGCTACACCTTC
CASSPRLGYTF
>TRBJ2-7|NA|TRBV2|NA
TGTGCCAGCAGTGAGGGCAGGGGAGACGAGCAGTACTTC
CASSEGRGDEQYF
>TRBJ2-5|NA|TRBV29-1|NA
TGCAGCGTTGTAAAGGGGTGGGGAGAGACCCAGTACTTC
CSVVKGWGETQYF
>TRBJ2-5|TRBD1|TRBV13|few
TGTGCCAGCACCTTGGACAGGGGGCAAGAGACCCAGTACTTC
CASTLDRGQETQYF
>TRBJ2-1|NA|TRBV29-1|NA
TGCAGCGGGGGGGCGTCCTCGGGGGAGCAGTTCTTC
CSGGASSGEQFF